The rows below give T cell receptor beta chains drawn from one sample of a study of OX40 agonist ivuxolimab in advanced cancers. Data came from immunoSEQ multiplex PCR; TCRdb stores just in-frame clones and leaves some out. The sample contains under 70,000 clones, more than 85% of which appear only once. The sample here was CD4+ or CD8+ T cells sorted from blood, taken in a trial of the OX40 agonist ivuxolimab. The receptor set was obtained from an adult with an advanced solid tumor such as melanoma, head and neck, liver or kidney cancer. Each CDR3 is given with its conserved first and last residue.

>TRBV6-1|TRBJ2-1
CASSGTPGQGAGEQFF
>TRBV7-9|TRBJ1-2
CASSLGQHYGYTF
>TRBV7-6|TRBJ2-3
CASSRGPDTQYF
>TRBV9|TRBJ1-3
CASSGPWDGGSGNTIYF
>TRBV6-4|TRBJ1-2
CASSDSGFWGYTF
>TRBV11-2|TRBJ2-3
CASSSIGPDTQYF
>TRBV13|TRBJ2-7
CASSYTGGLSSYEQYF
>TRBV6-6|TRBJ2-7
CASSISDSYEQYF
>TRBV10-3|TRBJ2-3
CAIRTGSTDTQYF
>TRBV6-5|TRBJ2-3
CASSYSGETDTQYF
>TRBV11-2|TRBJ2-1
CASSYGAGTYNEQFF
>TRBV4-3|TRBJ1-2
CASSQDSTGWGYGYTF
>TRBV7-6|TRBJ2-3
CASSTGTGMTDTQYF
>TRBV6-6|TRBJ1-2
CASSYSGDRDYGYTF
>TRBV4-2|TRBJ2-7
CASSQELSGEGYEQYF
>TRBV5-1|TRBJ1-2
CASSPETGVDYGYTF
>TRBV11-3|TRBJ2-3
CASSFRGDTDTQYF
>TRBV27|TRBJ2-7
CASSFGLAGSSSYEQYF
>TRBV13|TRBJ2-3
CASSPPLRGGTDTQYF
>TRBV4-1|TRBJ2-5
CASSQELTSREETQYF
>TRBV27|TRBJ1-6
CASSQQVLPGNSPLHF
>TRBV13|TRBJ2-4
CASSPLTAGGRNIQYF
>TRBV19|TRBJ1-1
CASSTYRDANTEAFF
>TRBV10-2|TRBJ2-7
CASSLMTGSYEQYF
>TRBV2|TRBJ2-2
CANRGANTGELFF